The entry that follows covers one T cell receptor (beta chain) sequence. The CDR3 totals 12 residues. CDR1 is KGHSH, CDR2 LQKENI, per germline. With 1 base clipped from V and 6 bases from J, the junction kept 0 bases outside the gene matches. Both 60 Vbeta primers and 13 Jbeta primers went into the PCR. Generated by immunoSEQ multiplex PCR, the TCRdb table keeps only in-frame clones and is missing some. The sample has about 150,000 clones; 70% to 80% are singletons. The sample is drawn from a study of cytomegalovirus exposure and HLA in healthy donors. Sequencing input: PBMCs. This chain uses TRBV18 with TRBJ2-7; TRBD1 matches 7 bases. This receptor was obtained from a young man in good health and CMV-seronegative. As DNA, the CDR3 is TGTGCCAGCTCACCACGGACAGGCGAGCAGTACTTC. Its protein is CASSPRTGEQYF.